The clone carrying this TCR beta chain has only a few counts. The sample belongs to a study of blood T cell repertoires in COVID-19. Study as a whole: Samples came from the United States, Italy and Spain, spanning acute and convalescent COVID-19. From T cells, B-cell-depleted T cells, or PBMCs came the material, which was cDNA or gDNA.

Clones were read by immunoSEQ multiplex PCR, and TCRdb kept only the in-frame ones, dropping some. Among 100,000 to 120,000 clones listed, approximately 88% were seen once. Germline assignment: CDR1 MNHEY and CDR2 SMNVEV (reference sequence). The CDR3 is 11 amino acids. V lost 4 bases and J 3 bases, leaving 3 bases between the germline ends. The clonotype originates from a human donor in a cohort sampled during active COVID-19. The sample comprised peripheral blood. The chain links TRBV27 to TRBJ2-5, with D unresolved. The CDR3 nucleotides are TGTGCCAGCAGTTCCAAAGAGACCCAGTACTTC. This codes for CASSSKETQYF.